The 9 T cell receptor beta chains below all came from one sample that was sequenced in a study of blood T cell repertoires in COVID-19 (dated by TCRdb to about 2020). Receptors were amplified or captured by the immunoSEQ multiplex PCR assay. TCRdb re-hosts the immuneACCESS table, in-frame sequences only. Its copies lack some clones; in the studies checked, an unresolved V gene accounts for under half of them, and the cause for the rest is not known. The sample data list tens of thousands of clones, and around nine tenths of these were observed just once. Of the sample, 7% to 9% is held by the ten largest clones. The source material was peripheral blood. These receptors all stem from an older man with active or convalescent COVID-19.

The V call is TRBV5-5, the J call TRBJ2-5; 9 nucleotides line up with TRBD2. The CDR3 is 16 residues long. V was pared by 4 bases and J by 5 bases, with 12 bases of the junction left unmatched. Germline-derived CDR1 and CDR2 are SGHKS and YYEKEE (reference sequence). The CDR3 spells CASSDGFGAGGETQYF. The CDR3 coding sequence is TGTGCCAGCAGCGATGGTTTTGGAGCGGGGGGTGAGACCCAGTACTTC. Complete variable domain (other parts from reference TRBV5-5 and TRBJ2-5): DAGVTQSPTHLIKTRGQQVTLRCSPISGHKSVSWYQQVLGQGPQFIFQYYEKEERGRGNFPDRFSARQFPNYSSELNVNALLLGDSALYLCASSDGFGAGGETQYFGPGTRLLVL.

The chain carries TRBV9 and TRBJ2-5; 10 positions agree with TRBD1. V was pared by 6 bases and J by 4 bases, with 9 bases of the junction left unmatched. There are 15 residues in the CDR3. CDR1 is SGDLS, CDR2 YYNGEE, per germline. CDR3 in amino acids: CASNRDRGPGETQYF. The CDR3 DNA follows: TGTGCCAGCAACCGGGACAGGGGCCCTGGAGAGACCCAGTACTTC.

The rearrangement uses TRBV5-4 and TRBJ2-1; 12 bases agree with TRBD2. Unmatched junction bases numbered 8, after V lost 4 bases and J lost 6 bases. The germline V gene has CDR1 SGHNT and CDR2 YYREEE (reference sequence). The CDR3 length is 16 residues. This chain's CDR3 is CASSRRLAGGFNEQFF. In DNA, the CDR3 is TGTGCCAGCAGCCGGCGCCTAGCGGGGGGGTTCAATGAGCAGTTCTTC.

The chain employs TRBV7-8 and TRBJ2-3; the match to TRBD2 covers 8 bases. There are 17 residues in the CDR3. In germline, CDR1 is SGHVS, CDR2 FQNEAQ. V lost 9 bases to trimming and J lost 1 base; unmatched junction nucleotides: 15. The CDR3 reads CASRQAGVLGRTDTQYF. Here the CDR3 DNA reads TGTGCCAGTCGCCAAGCGGGAGTCCTGGGGCGCACAGATACGCAGTATTTT.

This chain connects TRBV28 to TRBJ1-4; TRBD1 aligns across 10 bases. The V gene's germline CDR1 is MDHEN and CDR2 SYDVKM. CDR3 size: 16 residues. The trim removed 6 bases at V and 0 bases at J, leaving 4 bases unmatched. The CDR3 spells CASSDRGPATNEKLFF. CDR3 DNA: TGTGCCAGCAGCGACAGGGGGCCTGCAACTAATGAAAAACTGTTTTTT.

This chain uses TRBV5-1 with TRBJ2-2; D gene uncertain. The CDR3 is 15 amino acids. V lost 0 bases and J lost 3, with 9 bases in between. Germline V gives CDR1 SGHRS, CDR2 YFSETQ. DNA of the CDR3: TGCGCCAGCAGCTTGGACGGAGTTGACACCGGGGAGCTGTTTTTT. Translated, it gives CASSLDGVDTGELFF.

The V gene is TRBV12-3 or TRBV12-4, the J gene TRBJ1-6; tentatively, D is TRBD1 (6 bases). This CDR3 region has 13 residues. Trimming took off 8 bases at V and 9 bases at J, with 14 bases between the two ends. The CDR3 loop reads CASQRTEASPLHF. The CDR3 nucleotides are TGTGCCAGCCAGAGGACAGAAGCTTCACCCCTCCACTTT.

The genes are TRBV7-8 and TRBJ2-1; no definite D call. Germline CDR1 and CDR2: SGHVS and FQNEAQ. There are 16 residues in the CDR3. V shed 1 base and J shed 0 bases, with 10 bases lying between them. The CDR3 coding sequence is TGTGCCAGCAGCTTAGGTAGCAGATACTCCTACAATGAGCAGTTCTTC. Its translation: CASSLGSRYSYNEQFF.

The J gene is TRBJ2-5, the V gene TRBV18, with D unclear. Trimming left V 1 base short and J 3 bases short, with 9 bases between. Germline lookup yields CDR1 KGHSH and CDR2 LQKENI. This CDR3 is 14 amino acids long. This CDR3 reads CASSPRLGEETQYF. CDR3 nucleotides: TGTGCCAGCTCACCACGGCTAGGTGAAGAGACCCAGTACTTC.